This T cell receptor (beta chain) comes out of a study of molecular identifiers for immune sequencing clone quantification. General study findings and limits: Among 800,000 to 1,000,000 naive cells, spiked Jurkat TCR RNA from a single cell was reportedly detectable.

With 6 bases removed from V and 7 bases from J, the gap between germline ends came to 10 bases. Germline V gives CDR1 LNHDA, CDR2 SQIVND (reference sequence). The CDR3 covers 12 residues. Concerning this clonotype itself: Its matching antigen is unknown.

Preparation of the bulk TCR libraries relied on previously described methods and listed TCR primers. A single record per CDR3 protein comes from TCRdb applying MiXCR to the PCR reads. The sample consists of about 640,000 distinct CDR3 sequences, 15% to 20% of them appearing once. Naive CD8 libraries used about 18,000 to 1,100,000 sorted cells and 10%, 30% or 50% RNA. Naive CD8 T cell sorting was performed on the CD8+CD4-CCR7+CD45RA+ phenotype. The specimen sequenced was naive CD8+ T cells from blood, with Jurkat cell RNA spiked in. Subset defined: FACS-sorted CD8+CD4-CCR7+CD45RA+ naive T cells. V is TRBV19 and J is TRBJ2-1; D gene uncertain. The clonotype originates from a human donor in good health. Some libraries in this study had Jurkat cell RNA spiked in. The CDR3 is CASRWGVNEQFF. The CDR3 nucleotides are TGTGCCAGTAGATGGGGTGTAAATGAGCAGTTCTTC.